This T cell receptor beta chain is from a study of response to subunit inactivated influenza vaccine. This CDR3 is 17 amino acids long. Germline CDR1 is MNHEY and CDR2 is SVGEGT. V trimming: 4 bases; J trimming: 3 bases; junction bases outside the gene matches: 9. TCRdb re-derived calls from the RT-PCR reads in MiXCR, one entry per CDR3 protein. The sample holds 500,000 to 600,000 distinct CDR3 sequences, about 10% seen once. Whole-study results and caveats: Authors suggested few new T cells are recruited by each seasonal influenza vaccination.

The sample holds a few counts of this clonotype. No antigen is known for it. The source was PBMCs from blood, collected on the day of vaccination. The rearrangement joins TRBV6-2 or TRBV6-3 to TRBJ2-1; 10 nucleotides align to TRBD2. This TCR was sampled from a man aged 50-59 years who received an inactivated influenza vaccine. The CDR3: CASSSGLAVGYYNEQFF. CDR3 DNA sequence: TGTGCCAGCAGTTCAGGACTAGCGGTTGGTTACTACAATGAGCAGTTCTTC.